This T cell receptor beta chain was retrieved from a study of blood T cell repertoires in COVID-19. Assay used: immunoSEQ multiplex PCR; TCRdb lists only in-frame clones, some missing. This sample has under 200,000 clones, with over 70% found just once. Germline lookup yields CDR1 MGHRA and CDR2 YSYEKL. Trimming cost V 4 bases and J 5 bases; bases outside gene matches: 5. CDR3 length: 14 amino acids. The source is an older woman who had recovered from COVID-19. V is TRBV4-1 and J is TRBJ2-3, with 8 bases aligning to TRBD2. Sequencing used PBMCs or T cells enriched from blood (not recorded which). The CDR3 protein is CASSPAGVLDTQYF. DNA of the CDR3: TGCGCCAGCAGCCCAGCGGGGGTGTTAGATACGCAGTATTTT.